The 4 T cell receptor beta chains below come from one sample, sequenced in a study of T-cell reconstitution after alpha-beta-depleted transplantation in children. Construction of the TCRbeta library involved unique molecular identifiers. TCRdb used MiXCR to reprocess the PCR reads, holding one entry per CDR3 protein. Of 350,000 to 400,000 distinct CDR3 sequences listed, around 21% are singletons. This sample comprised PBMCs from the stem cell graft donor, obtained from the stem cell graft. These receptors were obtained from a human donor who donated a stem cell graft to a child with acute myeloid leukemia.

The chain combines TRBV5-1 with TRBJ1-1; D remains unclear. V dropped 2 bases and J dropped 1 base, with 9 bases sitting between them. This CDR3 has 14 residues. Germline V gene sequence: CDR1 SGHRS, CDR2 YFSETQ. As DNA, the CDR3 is TGCGCCAGCAGCTTCGGCGGGCCGAACACTGAAGCTTTCTTT. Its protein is CASSFGGPNTEAFF. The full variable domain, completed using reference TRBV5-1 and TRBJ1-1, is KAGVTQTPRYLIKTRGQQVTLSCSPISGHRSVSWYQQTPGQGLQFLFEYFSETQRNKGNFPGRFSGRQFSNSRSEMNVSTLELGDSALYLCASSFGGPNTEAFFGQGTRLTVV.

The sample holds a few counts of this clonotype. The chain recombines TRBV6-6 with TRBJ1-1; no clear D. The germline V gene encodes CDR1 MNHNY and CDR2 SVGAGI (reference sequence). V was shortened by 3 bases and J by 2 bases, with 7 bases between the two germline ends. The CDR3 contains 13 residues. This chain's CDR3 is CASSYVDNTEAFF. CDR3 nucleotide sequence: TGTGCCAGCAGTTATGTGGACAACACTGAAGCTTTCTTT.

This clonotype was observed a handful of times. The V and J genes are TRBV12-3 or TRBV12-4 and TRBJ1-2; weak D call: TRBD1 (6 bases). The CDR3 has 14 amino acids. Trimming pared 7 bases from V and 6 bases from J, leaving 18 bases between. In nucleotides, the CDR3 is TGTGCCAGCACCCCCTGGGCCAGGGGCGATGGCTACACCTTC. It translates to CASTPWARGDGYTF.

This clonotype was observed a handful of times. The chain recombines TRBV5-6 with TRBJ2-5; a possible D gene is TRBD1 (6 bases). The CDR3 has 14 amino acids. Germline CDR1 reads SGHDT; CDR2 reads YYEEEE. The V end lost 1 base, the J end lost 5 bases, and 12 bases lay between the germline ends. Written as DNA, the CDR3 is TGTGCCAGCAGCTTGCAACAGGGTGGGGAGACCCAGTACTTC. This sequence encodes CASSLQQGGETQYF.